This TCR beta chain was identified during a study of breast tumors, draining lymph nodes, adjacent tissues. This clonotype was counted many times. MiXCR, applied by TCRdb to the multiplex PCR reads, yields one record per CDR3 protein. There are more than 30,000 distinct CDR3 sequences in the sample; 63% occur only once, and 18% lies in the top ten. The TCR was taken from a female donor with breast cancer. Some clones in this sample may be carry-over from other donors' samples. Sequencing was performed on breast tumor tissue.

DNA of the CDR3: TGTGCCAGCAGCCTCACAGGGGCTCGACAGCCCCAGCATTTT. Encoded protein: CASSLTGARQPQHF. The chain employs TRBV6-6 and TRBJ1-5; 7 bases are shared with TRBD1. After removal of 6 bases from V and 7 bases from J, the junction contained 9 bases not matched to a gene. Germline V gene sequence: CDR1 MNHNY, CDR2 SVGAGI (reference sequence). The CDR3 runs to 14 residues.